This T cell receptor beta chain was identified in a study of T cell responses to AZD1222 COVID-19 vaccine. On the study more broadly: Recipients boosted at about 4 weeks or about 12 weeks are pooled. Study-wide findings and caveats: No repertoire was sampled before or during the peak T cell response, only after it. Two doses of AZD1222 preceded a rise in Spike-specific TCR breadth and depth.

The CDR3 runs 19 residues. Germline values: CDR1 LNHDA, CDR2 SQIVND (reference sequence). V was clipped by 4 bases and J by 0 bases; unmatched bases: 11. On this clone itself: The antigen remains unidentified.

Only in-frame clones appear in the TCRdb table, and some are missing; sequencing was by immunoSEQ multiplex PCR. The table lists around 63,000 clones, 85% to 90% of them singletons. The sequence derives from an adult in good health. The sample consisted of peripheral blood, taken on day 0 of AZD1222 vaccination. This rearrangement joins TRBV19 to TRBJ1-4; TRBD1 agrees at 10 bases. CDR3 in amino acids: CASSRRGQGRGATNEKLFF. For the CDR3, the DNA is TGTGCCAGTAGTAGGAGGGGACAGGGGAGAGGAGCAACTAATGAAAAACTGTTTTTT.